Each of the 30 T cell receptor beta chains below was sequenced from the same sample in a study of blood T cells in healthy people across ages. Through a sample-barcoded 5' primer and a J-beta primer mix, a second PCR was run for 7 to 11 cycles. TCRdb reprocessed the 5' RACE reads with MiXCR, giving one entry per CDR3 protein. The sample has about 1.4 million distinct CDR3 sequences; around 55% are singletons. The sequenced material came from blood. Source of these receptors: a man aged 18 to 29 in good health.

This chain links TRBV11-2 with TRBJ1-2, with D possibly TRBD1 on 6 matching bases. V dropped 4 bases and J dropped 0 bases, with 15 bases sitting between them. The CDR3 covers 16 residues. The germline CDR1 and CDR2 sequences are SGHAT and FQNNGV. CDR3 residues: CASSSPGTQANYGYTF. The CDR3 region has the DNA TGTGCCAGCAGCTCCCCCGGGACACAGGCTAACTATGGCTACACCTTC.

This clonotype has a single count. The chain is built from TRBV4-3 and TRBJ1-2; D unresolved. Germline assignment: CDR1 LGHNA and CDR2 YSLEER. The CDR3 extends over 15 amino acids. Between the trimmed V and J ends, which lost 0 bases and 4 bases, there was a span of 12 bases. CDR3 bases: TGCGCCAGCAGCCAAGATTATTTGGCTTCCTATGGCTACACCTTC. Protein product: CASSQDYLASYGYTF.

CDR3 in DNA: TGTGCCAGCAGCCCTTTCCGGGGGACTAGCCTTGAGCAGTACTTC. Translation: CASSPFRGTSLEQYF. The chain has TRBV14 and TRBJ2-7; 9 bases align to TRBD2. Per germline, CDR1 SGHDN and CDR2 FVKESK. The V and J ends lost 4 bases and 7 bases, in that order; junction bases with no gene match: 11. The CDR3 covers 15 residues.

This sequence joins TRBV4-1 and TRBJ1-4; D might be TRBD1 (6 bases). This CDR3 has 17 amino acids. Germline CDR1 is MGHRA and CDR2 is YSYEKL. Trimming cost V 0 bases and J 7 bases, with 18 bases left between them. CDR3 loop: CASSQDAGVGQSEKLFF. For the CDR3, the DNA is TGCGCCAGCAGCCAAGATGCCGGGGTGGGACAAAGTGAAAAACTGTTTTTT.

This clonotype was seen just once. The CDR3 spells CASAQFSYNEQFF. CDR3 nucleotide sequence: TGTGCCAGTGCTCAGTTCTCCTACAATGAGCAGTTCTTC. J is TRBJ2-1 and V is TRBV4-2; the D is unclear. Germline values: CDR1 LGHNA, CDR2 YNFKEQ. The CDR3 spans 13 residues. Trimming stripped 9 bases from V and 0 bases from J, with 9 bases between.

The table lists this clonotype with a few counts. The gene calls are TRBV20-1 and TRBJ1-2, with D tentatively TRBD1 (6 bases). V was cut by 5 bases and J by 3 bases, with 10 bases left in between. This CDR3 is built from 12 residues. The germline CDR1 and CDR2 sequences are DFQATT and SNEGSKA (reference sequence). The CDR3 region has the DNA TGCAGTGCTGAGGGGGGACACTATGGCTACACCTTC. Its protein product is CSAEGGHYGYTF.

This chain joins TRBV20-1 and TRBJ2-1; weak D call: TRBD2 (6 bases). The DNA end is more similar to TRBJ2-7, so the J call may be wrong. Germline V lookup: CDR1 DFQATT, CDR2 SNEGSKA (reference sequence). This CDR3 contains 15 residues. The CDR3 region is CSALDAGKGYNEQYF. Here the CDR3 DNA reads TGCAGTGCTCTAGATGCGGGGAAGGGCTACAATGAGCAGTACTTC.

The rearrangement joins TRBV6-1 to TRBJ2-5; D gene ambiguous. V was trimmed by 0 bases and J by 4 bases, leaving 9 bases between them. The CDR3 contains 14 residues. CDR1 is MNHNS, CDR2 SASEGT, per germline. The CDR3 protein is CASSEAGFGETQYF. The CDR3 coding sequence is TGTGCCAGCAGTGAAGCAGGGTTCGGAGAGACCCAGTACTTC.

In this sample, this clonotype turned up once. The V and J genes are TRBV30 and TRBJ1-5; TRBD1 matches at 9 bases. This CDR3 is 13 amino acids long. The V and J ends lost 1 base and 10 bases, in that order; junction bases with no gene match: 5. The germline gives CDR1 GTSNPN, CDR2 SVGIG (reference sequence). The CDR3 sequence: CAWSGDREQPQHF. The DNA for the CDR3 is TGTGCCTGGAGTGGGGACAGGGAGCAACCCCAGCATTTT. Combining the CDR3 with reference TRBV30 and TRBJ1-5 gives the whole variable domain SQTIHQWPATLVQPVGSPLSLECTVEGTSNPNLYWYRQAAGRGLQLLFYSVGIGQISSEVPQNLSASRPQDRQFILSSKKLLLSDSGFYLCAWSGDREQPQHFGDGTRLSIL.

This rearrangement joins TRBV29-1 to TRBJ2-7; 8 bases are shared with TRBD1. Gene TRBJ2-5 matches the end of the DNA better, so the J call may be wrong. Germline-derived CDR1 and CDR2 are SQVTM and ANQGSEA. CDR3 length: 12 residues. This CDR3 is CSGADRGETQYF. CDR3 sequence (DNA): TGCAGCGGGGCAGACAGGGGAGAGACCCAGTACTTC.

This rearrangement joins TRBV28 to TRBJ2-3; 14 nucleotides match TRBD2. The length of the CDR3 is 16 residues. The V and J ends lost 4 bases and 10 bases, in that order; junction bases with no gene match: 10. The germline V gene has CDR1 MDHEN and CDR2 SYDVKM. The CDR3 is CASSSPGTSGSSAQYF. The CDR3 DNA is TGTGCCAGCAGTTCCCCCGGGACTAGCGGGAGTTCGGCGCAGTATTTT.

This chain joins TRBV19 and TRBJ1-5, with 7 positions matching TRBD1. J was trimmed by 7 bases and V by 8 bases; bases with no gene match: 8. CDR1 LNHDA and CDR2 SQIVND come from the germline V gene (reference sequence). CDR3 length equals 13 residues. The CDR3 bases are TGTGCCAGTGATCAAGGGGGCGGGCAGCCCCAGCATTTT. Its protein is CASDQGGGQPQHF.

The J gene is TRBJ2-1, the V gene TRBV6-5; the D gene is possibly TRBD1 (7 bases). CDR3 length: 15 amino acids. Germline V gene sequence: CDR1 MNHEY, CDR2 SVGAGI. Trimming cost V 6 bases and J 4 bases, with 16 bases left between them. This chain's CDR3 is CASSHRAGGYNEQFF. Written as DNA, the CDR3 is TGTGCCAGCAGCCACCGGGCAGGGGGGTACAATGAGCAGTTCTTC.

The genes are TRBV18 and TRBJ2-7, with 8 bases fitting TRBD1. With V trimmed by 0 bases and J by 1 base, 11 bases remained unmatched. The CDR3 has 18 residues. CDR1 is KGHSH, CDR2 LQKENI, per germline. The CDR3 loop is CASSPPIGQGPGSYEQYF. CDR3 in DNA: TGTGCCAGCTCACCACCGATCGGACAGGGCCCAGGTTCCTACGAGCAGTACTTC.

J is TRBJ2-7 and V is TRBV13; D not resolved. Germline-derived CDR1 and CDR2 are PRHDT and FYEKMQ (reference sequence). V was trimmed by 4 bases and J by 7 bases, leaving 11 bases between them. This CDR3 has 12 residues. The CDR3 region has the DNA TGTGCCAGCAGCTCGCGTAGATTTGAGCAGTACTTC. Translation gives CASSSRRFEQYF.

The CDR3 protein is CASSQNMGNGYTF. The CDR3 nucleotides are TGTGCCAGCAGCCAGAATATGGGAAATGGCTACACCTTC. The chain combines TRBV14 with TRBJ1-2; the D is unclear. CDR3 length: 13 amino acids. The V gene lost 3 bases and the J gene lost 6 bases, with 11 bases spanning the gap. Germline assignment: CDR1 SGHDN and CDR2 FVKESK.

The gene calls are TRBV28 and TRBJ1-2; 8 bases align to TRBD1. This CDR3 has 14 residues. The trim removed 6 bases at V and 4 bases at J, leaving 7 bases unmatched. Germline CDR1 MDHEN, CDR2 SYDVKM. CDR3 protein: CASSRDRLGYGYTF. The CDR3 DNA is TGTGCCAGCAGCCGGGACAGGTTAGGCTATGGCTACACCTTC.

The rearrangement joins TRBV20-1 to TRBJ2-1; D perhaps matches TRBD1 (5 bases). V shed 6 bases and J shed 4 bases, with 19 bases lying between them. The CDR3 has 15 residues. CDR1 is DFQATT and CDR2 is SNEGSKA in the germline V gene (reference sequence). The CDR3 here is CSARASRFSYNEQFF. The CDR3 DNA follows: TGCAGTGCCAGGGCCTCGAGGTTCTCGTACAATGAGCAGTTCTTC.

This clonotype was found many times. This chain links TRBV7-9 with TRBJ2-1; no reliable D call. The CDR3 covers 12 residues. V was clipped by 3 bases and J by 6 bases, with 6 bases between them. Germline-derived CDR1 and CDR2 are SEHNR and FQNEAQ (reference sequence). In DNA form, the CDR3 reads TGTGCCAGCAGCTTTGGGCTCAATGAGCAGTTCTTC. This sequence encodes CASSFGLNEQFF.

In regard to this clonotype: At one end the junction does not follow the germline gene, possibly because of a read error. The chain carries TRBV7-9 and TRBJ2-1; no clear D. Per the germline V gene, CDR1 is SEHNR and CDR2 is FQNEAQ (reference sequence). This CDR3 spans 13 amino acids. CDR3 bases: TGTGCCAGCAGCTTAGAGCTTGACAACGAGCAGTTCTTC. Its protein product is CASSLELDNEQFF.

This clonotype was found a few times. The rearrangement joins TRBV29-1 to TRBJ2-3; 9 bases align to TRBD2. Trimming at V came to 4 bases and at J to 5 bases, leaving 4 bases not matched to a gene. The CDR3 totals 13 residues. In germline, CDR1 is SQVTM, CDR2 ANQGSEA. The CDR3 coding sequence is TGCAGCGTTGTAGCGGGAGTAGTAGATACGCAGTATTTT. Translating gives CSVVAGVVDTQYF.

The chain links TRBV12-3 or TRBV12-4 to TRBJ2-1, with TRBD2 identical over 11 bases. This CDR3 comprises 14 residues. V shed 7 bases and J 4 bases; nucleotides not matched to a gene: 3. The DNA of the CDR3 is TGTGCCAGCACTGTAGCGGGGGGGTACAATGAGCAGTTCTTC. It encodes CASTVAGGYNEQFF.

The chain couples TRBV6-2 or TRBV6-3 to TRBJ2-3, with 8 bases lining up with TRBD1. Germline V gives CDR1 MNHEY, CDR2 SVGEGT. The CDR3 runs to 16 residues. The V gene end was trimmed by 8 bases and the J gene end by 4 bases; junction bases not matched to a gene: 14. The CDR3 protein is CASGTLGQVLADTQYF. The CDR3 DNA sequence: TGTGCCAGCGGAACCTTGGGACAGGTGTTAGCAGATACGCAGTATTTT.

V and J are TRBV6-1 and TRBJ1-2, with TRBD1 matching over 8 bases. With V trimmed by 5 bases and J by 5 bases, 10 bases remained unmatched. Looked up from germline, CDR1 is MNHNS and CDR2 is SASEGT. The CDR3 is 15 amino acids. The CDR3 DNA sequence: TGTGCCAGCAGTCAATCCCCGGACAGGGTTTATGGCTACACCTTC. Its protein is CASSQSPDRVYGYTF.

The chain recombines TRBV5-1 with TRBJ1-1, with D uncertain. Germline CDR1 SGHRS, CDR2 YFSETQ. Between the trimmed V and J ends, which lost 0 bases and 2 bases, there was a span of 8 bases. The CDR3 contains 14 residues. The CDR3 sequence: CASSLESRNTEAFF. The CDR3, as DNA: TGCGCCAGCAGCTTGGAGAGCAGAAACACTGAAGCTTTCTTT.

V usage is TRBV6-6 and J usage is TRBJ1-2; D is unresolved. Looked up from germline, CDR1 is MNHNY and CDR2 is SVGAGI (reference sequence). V was trimmed by 0 bases and J by 3 bases, leaving 11 bases between them. This CDR3 is built from 15 residues. The CDR3 nucleotides read TGTGCCAGCAGTTACTCTGACATTCCCCACTATGGCTACACCTTC. Protein: CASSYSDIPHYGYTF.

The gene calls are TRBV7-2 and TRBJ1-5; maybe TRBD1 (5 bases). The CDR3 consists of 16 residues. The V and J ends lost 0 bases and 5 bases respectively, with 14 bases between them. In germline, CDR1 is SGHTA, CDR2 FQGNSA. This CDR3 reads CASSLAVGRPYQPQHF. DNA of the CDR3: TGTGCCAGCAGCTTAGCTGTGGGGCGCCCTTATCAGCCCCAGCATTTT.

The chain uses TRBV3-1 and TRBJ2-3, with TRBD2 identical over 13 bases. Trimming removed 2 bases from V and 0 bases from J; junction bases left unmatched: 5. The CDR3 is 18 amino acids. Germline CDR1 and CDR2: LGHDT and YNNKEL (reference sequence). The CDR3 is CASSQSLAGGLSTDTQYF. CDR3 in DNA: TGTGCCAGCAGCCAATCACTAGCGGGAGGGCTTAGCACAGATACGCAGTATTTT.

This clonotype has a single count. The CDR3 loop reads CASSGSVSSYNEQFF. DNA for the CDR3: TGTGCCAGCAGCGGTAGCGTAAGCTCCTACAATGAGCAGTTCTTC. V and J are TRBV27 and TRBJ2-1, with a weak D call TRBD2 (5 bases). CDR1 and CDR2 from the germline V gene are MNHEY and SMNVEV (reference sequence). This CDR3 has 15 amino acids. Trimming removed 6 bases at V and 0 bases at J, with 12 bases between.

The chain recombines TRBV7-2 with TRBJ2-5; TRBD2 matches 10 bases. The CDR3 length is 17 residues. V lost 5 bases and J lost 2; bases outside the gene matches: 11. Germline V gene lookup returns CDR1 SGHTA and CDR2 FQGNSA. CDR3 region: CASSLLGLADVQETQYF. CDR3 DNA: TGTGCCAGCAGCCTTTTAGGACTAGCGGACGTTCAAGAGACCCAGTACTTC.